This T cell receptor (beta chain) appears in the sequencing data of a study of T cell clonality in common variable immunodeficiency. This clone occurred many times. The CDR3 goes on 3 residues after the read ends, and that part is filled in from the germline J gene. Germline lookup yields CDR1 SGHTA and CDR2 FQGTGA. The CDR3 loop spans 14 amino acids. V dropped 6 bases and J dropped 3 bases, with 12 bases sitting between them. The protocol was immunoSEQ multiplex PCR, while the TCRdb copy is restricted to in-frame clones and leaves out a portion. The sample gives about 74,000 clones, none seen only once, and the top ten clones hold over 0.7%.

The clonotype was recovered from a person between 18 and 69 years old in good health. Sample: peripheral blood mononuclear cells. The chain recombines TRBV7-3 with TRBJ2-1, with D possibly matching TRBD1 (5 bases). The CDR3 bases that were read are TGTGCCAGCAGTCGAGACAGTAACTACAATGAG. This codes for CASSRDSNYNE. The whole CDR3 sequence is CASSRDSNYNEQFF.